These T cell receptor beta chains were read from a single sample in a study of T cells in pancreatic ductal adenocarcinoma. TCRdb keeps only in-frame clones here, not all; method: immunoSEQ multiplex PCR. The table lists approximately 97,000 clones, about 95% of them singletons. Sequencing used PBMCs. These receptors all stem from a human donor with pancreatic ductal adenocarcinoma. The CDR3 runs from the conserved cysteine through the conserved F or W. Each record gives: V gene, clone size, J gene, D gene, CDR3 protein, CDR3 DNA. D genes are given only for firm matches. Part of the rows lack a size; the others show once, few, many or a class for expanded clones.

V: TRBV2; size: NA; J: TRBJ1-2; D: NA; CDR3: CASTAGRGGGIYGYTF; DNA: TGTGCCAGCACCGCTGGGAGGGGGGGAGGGATCTATGGCTACACCTTC
V: TRBV7-7; size: NA; J: TRBJ2-2; D: TRBD2; CDR3: CASSLREGLTGELFF; DNA: TGTGCCAGCAGCTTAAGGGAGGGCCTGACCGGGGAGCTGTTTTTT
V: TRBV5-1; size: NA; J: TRBJ1-3; D: NA; CDR3: CASSLGGLDGNTIYF; DNA: TGCGCCAGCAGCTTGGGAGGTTTAGATGGAAACACCATATATTTT
V: TRBV6-5; size: NA; J: TRBJ2-5; D: TRBD2; CDR3: CASSYSLGEGQETQYF; DNA: TGTGCCAGCAGTTACTCCCTAGGGGAGGGGCAAGAGACCCAGTACTTC
V: TRBV29-1; size: NA; J: TRBJ2-1; D: NA; CDR3: CSVYAANEQFF; DNA: TGCAGCGTTTACGCGGCCAATGAGCAGTTCTTC
V: TRBV2; size: NA; J: TRBJ2-7; D: NA; CDR3: CASSNDRDLEQYF; DNA: TGTGCCAGCTCAAACGACAGGGACTTGGAGCAGTACTTC
V: TRBV6-6; size: NA; J: TRBJ1-1; D: NA; CDR3: CASSYGEGSEAFF; DNA: TGTGCCAGCAGTTACGGAGAGGGATCTGAAGCTTTCTTT
V: TRBV27; size: NA; J: TRBJ2-1; D: NA; CDR3: CASSPLNGGSYNEQFF; DNA: TGTGCCAGCAGCCCTTTAAACGGGGGCTCCTACAATGAGCAGTTCTTC
V: TRBV5-1; size: NA; J: TRBJ1-4; D: NA; CDR3: CASSSGQGVEKLFF; DNA: TGCGCCAGCAGCTCTGGGCAGGGTGTAGAAAAACTGTTTTTT
V: TRBV7-2; size: once; J: TRBJ2-3; D: NA; CDR3: CASSSSGMSTDTQYF; DNA: TGTGCCAGCAGCTCGAGCGGAATGTCCACAGATACGCAGTATTTT
V: TRBV6-1; size: NA; J: TRBJ2-7; D: NA; CDR3: CASSVTGYAASEQYF; DNA: TGTGCCAGCAGTGTTACAGGATACGCAGCTAGCGAGCAGTACTTC
V: TRBV20-1; size: NA; J: TRBJ2-1; D: NA; CDR3: CSARLLRSQFF; DNA: TGCAGTGCTAGACTCCTCCGGTCGCAGTTCTTC
V: TRBV20-1; size: NA; J: TRBJ1-4; D: NA; CDR3: CSATGVEKLFF; DNA: TGCAGTGCTACAGGGGTTGAAAAACTGTTTTTT
V: TRBV11-2; size: NA; J: TRBJ1-4; D: TRBD1; CDR3: CASSLMATGTGNEKLFF; DNA: TGTGCCAGCAGCTTAATGGCCACCGGGACAGGGAATGAAAAACTGTTTTTT
V: TRBV7-2; size: NA; J: TRBJ2-1; D: NA; CDR3: CASSLMLSGNEQFF; DNA: TGTGCCAGCAGCTTAATGCTTAGCGGCAATGAGCAGTTCTTC
V: TRBV9; size: NA; J: TRBJ1-1; D: NA; CDR3: CASSVGTYNTEAFF; DNA: TGTGCCAGCAGCGTGGGGACATACAACACTGAAGCTTTCTTT
V: TRBV19; size: NA; J: TRBJ2-7; D: TRBD1; CDR3: CASSAGQGPYEQYF; DNA: TGTGCCAGTAGTGCAGGACAGGGCCCCTACGAGCAGTACTTC
V: TRBV4-1; size: NA; J: TRBJ2-6; D: NA; CDR3: CASSQGSAGSGANVLTF; DNA: TGCGCCAGCAGCCAAGGTAGTGCGGGCTCTGGGGCCAACGTCCTGACTTTC
V: TRBV7-3; size: NA; J: TRBJ2-7; D: NA; CDR3: CASSPRTGSDYEQYF; DNA: TGTGCCAGCAGCCCGAGGACTGGATCGGACTACGAGCAGTACTTC
V: TRBV10-3; size: NA; J: TRBJ2-3; D: TRBD1; CDR3: CAISVLQGTPQDTQYF; DNA: TGTGCCATCAGTGTCTTACAGGGGACCCCACAAGATACGCAGTATTTT
V: TRBV28; size: NA; J: TRBJ2-3; D: TRBD1; CDR3: CASSFGTGGDTQYF; DNA: TGTGCCAGCAGTTTCGGGACAGGGGGAGATACGCAGTATTTT
V: TRBV19; size: NA; J: TRBJ2-1; D: NA; CDR3: CASSITKNSNEQFF; DNA: TGTGCCAGTAGTATCACGAAGAATAGTAATGAGCAGTTCTTC
V: TRBV6-5; size: NA; J: TRBJ2-1; D: TRBD2; CDR3: CASSKPGTKGPREFF; DNA: TGTGCCAGCAGTAAACCCGGGACTAAGGGTCCGCGGGAGTTCTTC
V: TRBV19; size: NA; J: TRBJ2-1; D: TRBD2; CDR3: CASSKLAGGPGEQFF; DNA: TGTGCCAGTAGTAAACTAGCGGGAGGGCCGGGTGAGCAGTTCTTC
V: TRBV5-1; size: NA; J: TRBJ2-7; D: TRBD1; CDR3: CASSIRDRGGEQYF; DNA: TGCGCCAGCAGCATCCGGGACAGGGGGGGGGAGCAGTACTTC
V: TRBV28; size: NA; J: TRBJ1-2; D: NA; CDR3: CASSLELPNGYTF; DNA: TGTGCCAGCAGTTTAGAGCTGCCGAATGGCTACACCTTC
V: TRBV7-2; size: NA; J: TRBJ2-2; D: TRBD1; CDR3: CASSTWRDRGTGELFF; DNA: TGTGCCAGCAGCACTTGGAGGGACAGGGGTACCGGGGAGCTGTTTTTT
V: TRBV6-5; size: NA; J: TRBJ1-3; D: TRBD1; CDR3: CASSRTGAGGNTIYF; DNA: TGTGCCAGCAGTCGAACAGGGGCGGGTGGAAACACCATATATTTT
V: TRBV9; size: NA; J: TRBJ2-5; D: TRBD2; CDR3: CASSVGLAGDGAQYF; DNA: TGTGCCAGCAGCGTTGGACTAGCGGGAGACGGGGCCCAGTACTTC
V: TRBV4-2; size: NA; J: TRBJ2-3; D: NA; CDR3: CASSQERARGTDTQYF; DNA: TGTGCCAGCAGCCAAGAGCGGGCTCGAGGCACAGATACGCAGTATTTT
V: TRBV2; size: NA; J: TRBJ2-3; D: NA; CDR3: CASSDRELSTDTQYF; DNA: TGTGCCAGCAGTGATAGGGAGCTTAGCACAGATACGCAGTATTTT
V: TRBV7-2; size: NA; J: TRBJ1-2; D: NA; CDR3: CALINTARGYTF; DNA: TGTGCCCTTATCAATACGGCTAGGGGCTACACCTTC
V: TRBV6-1; size: NA; J: TRBJ1-2; D: NA; CDR3: CASSDGHQNYGYTF; DNA: TGTGCCAGCAGTGATGGACACCAGAACTATGGCTACACCTTC
V: TRBV5-1; size: NA; J: TRBJ2-1; D: NA; CDR3: CASSLGLDPNEQFF; DNA: TGCGCCAGCAGCTTGGGTCTAGACCCCAATGAGCAGTTCTTC
V: TRBV29-1; size: NA; J: TRBJ1-1; D: TRBD1; CDR3: CSVSRDSFTEAFF; DNA: TGCAGCGTGAGCCGGGACAGCTTCACTGAAGCTTTCTTT
V: TRBV7-9; size: NA; J: TRBJ2-1; D: TRBD2; CDR3: CASSLRTSGSYNEQFF; DNA: TGTGCCAGCAGCTTAAGGACTAGCGGGAGTTACAATGAGCAGTTCTTC
V: TRBV29-1; size: NA; J: TRBJ2-2; D: NA; CDR3: CSVGRLVAGELFF; DNA: TGCAGCGTCGGGCGACTAGTTGCCGGGGAGCTGTTTTTT
V: TRBV9; size: NA; J: TRBJ2-5; D: TRBD2; CDR3: CASSASGRTQETQYF; DNA: TGTGCCAGCAGCGCCAGCGGGAGGACTCAAGAGACCCAGTACTTC
V: TRBV9; size: NA; J: TRBJ2-1; D: NA; CDR3: CASSPPGSYNEQFF; DNA: TGTGCCAGCAGCCCTCCAGGCTCCTACAATGAGCAGTTCTTC
V: TRBV30; size: once; J: TRBJ2-1; D: TRBD2; CDR3: CAWSPGLAGGNEQFF; DNA: TGTGCCTGGAGCCCGGGACTAGCGGGAGGCAATGAGCAGTTCTTC
V: TRBV7-2; size: NA; J: TRBJ2-1; D: TRBD2; CDR3: CASSFYLAGGPGEQFF; DNA: TGTGCCAGCAGCTTCTACTTAGCGGGAGGGCCCGGTGAGCAGTTCTTC
V: TRBV7-6; size: few; J: TRBJ2-1; D: TRBD2; CDR3: CASSKWRERYNEQFF; DNA: TGTGCCAGCAGCAAGTGGCGGGAGAGATACAATGAGCAGTTCTTC
V: TRBV2; size: NA; J: TRBJ2-2; D: TRBD1; CDR3: CASISQGATGELFF; DNA: TGTGCCAGCATCAGCCAGGGGGCCACCGGGGAGCTGTTTTTT
V: TRBV6-5; size: NA; J: TRBJ2-7; D: TRBD1; CDR3: CASSYSLGGQGYEQYF; DNA: TGTGCCAGCAGTTACTCACTAGGAGGACAGGGATACGAGCAGTACTTC
V: TRBV7-9; size: NA; J: TRBJ2-1; D: TRBD2; CDR3: CASSSPTSGRDEQFF; DNA: TGTGCCAGCAGCTCACCGACTAGCGGGAGAGATGAGCAGTTCTTC
V: TRBV15; size: NA; J: TRBJ2-6; D: TRBD2; CDR3: CATSRALAGADGANVLTF; DNA: TGTGCCACCAGCAGAGCTCTAGCGGGAGCGGACGGGGCCAACGTCCTGACTTTC
V: TRBV6-5; size: once; J: TRBJ2-7; D: TRBD2; CDR3: CATLAGGFGEQYF; DNA: TGTGCCACCCTAGCGGGAGGGTTCGGCGAGCAGTACTTC
V: TRBV18; size: NA; J: TRBJ2-3; D: TRBD2; CDR3: CASSPSLAAQGDTQYF; DNA: TGTGCCAGCTCACCGTCACTAGCGGCCCAGGGGGATACGCAGTATTTT
V: TRBV7-6; size: NA; J: TRBJ2-7; D: TRBD2; CDR3: CASSLAGGSSYEQYF; DNA: TGTGCCAGCAGCTTGGCGGGAGGGAGCTCCTACGAGCAGTACTTC
V: TRBV2; size: once; J: TRBJ2-7; D: NA; CDR3: CASNPPGAGRQYF; DNA: TGTGCCAGCAACCCCCCAGGCGCTGGGAGGCAGTACTTC
V: TRBV5-1; size: NA; J: TRBJ2-3; D: NA; CDR3: CASSLAPSPGTDTQYF; DNA: TGCGCCAGCAGCTTGGCCCCCAGTCCCGGCACAGATACGCAGTATTTT
V: TRBV18; size: NA; J: TRBJ2-7; D: TRBD2; CDR3: CASSYPTSGTYEQYF; DNA: TGTGCCAGCTCATATCCGACTAGCGGGACCTACGAGCAGTACTTC
V: TRBV2; size: NA; J: TRBJ2-7; D: NA; CDR3: CASRTLASSYEQYF; DNA: TGTGCCAGCAGGACCCTAGCGTCCTCCTACGAGCAGTACTTC
V: TRBV6-5; size: NA; J: TRBJ2-7; D: NA; CDR3: CASSYTSPGSPYEQYF; DNA: TGTGCCAGCAGTTACACTTCCCCGGGGTCTCCCTACGAGCAGTACTTC
V: TRBV9; size: NA; J: TRBJ2-3; D: NA; CDR3: CASSDVGESTDTQYF; DNA: TGTGCCAGCAGCGACGTTGGTGAGAGCACAGATACGCAGTATTTT
V: TRBV18; size: NA; J: TRBJ1-1; D: TRBD1; CDR3: CASSLTDRGEAFF; DNA: TGTGCCAGCTCCCTAACAGACAGGGGAGAAGCTTTCTTT
V: TRBV7-9; size: NA; J: TRBJ1-2; D: NA; CDR3: CASSFEPGTTYGYTF; DNA: TGTGCCAGCAGCTTTGAACCGGGAACGACGTATGGCTACACCTTC
V: TRBV4-1; size: NA; J: TRBJ1-4; D: TRBD1; CDR3: CASSRDRDRAEKLFF; DNA: TGCGCCAGCAGCCGAGACCGGGACAGGGCAGAAAAACTGTTTTTT
V: TRBV7-3; size: NA; J: TRBJ2-1; D: TRBD2; CDR3: CASSLSSGESNEQFF; DNA: TGTGCCAGCAGCTTATCTAGCGGAGAAAGCAATGAGCAGTTCTTC